The source of this T cell receptor (beta chain) is a study of T cell responses to AZD1222 COVID-19 vaccine. Germline V gene data show CDR1 as SSHAT and CDR2 as FNYEAQ (reference sequence). There are 15 residues in the CDR3. On this clone: Its specificity is unknown. The junction departs from the called germline gene at one end, perhaps through a read error.

The assay was immunoSEQ multiplex PCR, and TCRdb's table has in-frame clones only and misses some. This table holds more than 150,000 clones, 92% found once. Broader study findings: Just a handful of AZD1222 recipients tested seropositive at baseline.

This chain links TRBV7-7 with TRBJ2-7; 10 bases align to TRBD2. Sequenced here: peripheral blood, sampled 28 days after the second AZD1222 dose. This clonotype was sampled from an adult who received the AZD1222 COVID-19 vaccine. CDR3 nucleotide sequence: TGTGCTAGCAGCCCCTACGGACTAGCGGACTACGAGCAGTACTTC. This gives the protein CASSPYGLADYEQYF.